This TCR beta chain was identified during a study of cytomegalovirus exposure and HLA in healthy donors. Germline V gene sequence: CDR1 SGHRS, CDR2 YFSETQ. Trimming cost V 4 bases and J 8 bases, with 12 bases left between them. This CDR3 is 13 amino acids long. This clone turned up a few times. PCR amplification relied on 60 Vbeta primers (plus 13 Jbeta primers). Sequencing used immunoSEQ multiplex PCR; TCRdb keeps in-frame clones, though not all of them. The sample carries 200,000 or so clones, 80% to 85% recorded once. The chain uses TRBV5-1 and TRBJ2-2; D remains ambiguous. Sequencing was carried out using PBMCs. The clonotype comes from a woman between 45 and 60 years old in good health and CMV-seropositive. CDR3: CASSPLQAGELFF. The CDR3 coding sequence is TGCGCCAGCAGCCCCTTACAAGCGGGGGAGCTGTTTTTT.